This TCR beta chain was sequenced during a study of blood T cell repertoires in COVID-19. Study context: Sites across the United States, Italy and Spain contributed samples from acute and convalescent COVID-19.

The table lists this clone with a few counts. This CDR3 is built from 16 residues. Trimming cost V 9 bases and J 0 bases; bases outside gene matches: 14. CDR1 SNHLY and CDR2 FYNNEI come from the germline V gene. Sequencing used immunoSEQ multiplex PCR; TCRdb keeps in-frame clones, though not all of them. The sample shows some 300,000 clones, around 92% of them seen only once. The specimen sequenced was peripheral blood. This clonotype originated in a woman under 40 with COVID-19, enrolled during active disease. The chain combines TRBV2 with TRBJ2-7, with 7 bases that match TRBD1. Here the CDR3 DNA reads TGTGCCAGAGCAGCGAGGCCAGGACAGGTCTCCTACGAGCAGTACTTC. This translates into CARAARPGQVSYEQYF.